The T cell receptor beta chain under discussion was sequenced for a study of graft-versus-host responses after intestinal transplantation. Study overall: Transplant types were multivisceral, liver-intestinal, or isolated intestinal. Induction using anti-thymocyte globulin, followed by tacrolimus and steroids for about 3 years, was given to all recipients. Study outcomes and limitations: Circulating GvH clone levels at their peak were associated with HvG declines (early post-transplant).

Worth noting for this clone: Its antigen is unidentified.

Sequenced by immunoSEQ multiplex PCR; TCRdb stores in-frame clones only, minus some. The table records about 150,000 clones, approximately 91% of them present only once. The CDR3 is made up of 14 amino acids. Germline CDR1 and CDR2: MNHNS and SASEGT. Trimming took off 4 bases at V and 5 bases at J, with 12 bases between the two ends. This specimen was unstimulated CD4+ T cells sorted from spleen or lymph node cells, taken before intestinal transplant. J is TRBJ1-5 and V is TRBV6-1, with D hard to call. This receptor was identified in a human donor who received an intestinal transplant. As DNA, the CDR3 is TGTGCCAGCAGTGTTTGCCTCCCCGATCAGCCCCAGCATTTT. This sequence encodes CASSVCLPDQPQHF.